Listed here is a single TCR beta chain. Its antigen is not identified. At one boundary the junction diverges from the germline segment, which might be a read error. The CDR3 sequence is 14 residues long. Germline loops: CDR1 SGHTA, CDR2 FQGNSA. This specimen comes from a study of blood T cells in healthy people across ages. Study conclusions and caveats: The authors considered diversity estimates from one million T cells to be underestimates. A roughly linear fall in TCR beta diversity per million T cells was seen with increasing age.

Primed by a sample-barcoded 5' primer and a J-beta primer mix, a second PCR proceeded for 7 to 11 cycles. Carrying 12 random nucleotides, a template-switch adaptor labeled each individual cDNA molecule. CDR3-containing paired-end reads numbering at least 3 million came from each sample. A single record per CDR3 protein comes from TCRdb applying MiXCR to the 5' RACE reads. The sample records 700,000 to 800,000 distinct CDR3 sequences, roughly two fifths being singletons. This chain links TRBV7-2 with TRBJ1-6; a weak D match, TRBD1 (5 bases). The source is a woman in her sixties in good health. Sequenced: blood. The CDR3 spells CASSSRDFNPPLHF. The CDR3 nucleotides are TGTGCCAGCAGCTCCCGGGACTTTAATCCACCCCTCCACTTT.